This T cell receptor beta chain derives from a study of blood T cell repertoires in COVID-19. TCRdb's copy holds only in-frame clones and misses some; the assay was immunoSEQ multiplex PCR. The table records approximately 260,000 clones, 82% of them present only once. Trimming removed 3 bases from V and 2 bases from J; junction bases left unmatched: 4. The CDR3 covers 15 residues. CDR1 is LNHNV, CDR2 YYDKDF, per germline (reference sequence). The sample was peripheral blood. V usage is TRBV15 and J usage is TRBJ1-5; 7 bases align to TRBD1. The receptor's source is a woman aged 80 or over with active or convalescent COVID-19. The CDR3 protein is CATSRTGFGNQPQHF. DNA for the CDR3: TGTGCCACCAGCAGGACAGGGTTCGGCAATCAGCCCCAGCATTTT.